This T cell receptor (beta chain) stems from a study of shared clonotypes between healthy human individuals. As for the study in general: A couple of female and a few male donors aged 18 to 49 were enrolled.

This clone was seen just once. Its target is unknown. Study-level findings and limits: Around 5% was the fraction of naive CD4 clonotypes found shared across several donors.

On sorted subsets, replicate PCRs used 150 to 250 ng DNA, or about 33,000 T cell genomes. Data came from immunoSEQ multiplex PCR; TCRdb stores just in-frame clones and leaves some out. There are about 1,500,000 clones in the sample; 96% occur only once, and 1% to 1.5% lies in the top ten. This sequence originates from a man aged 25-45 years in good health. Source material: naive CD4+ T cells sorted from blood. The subset was: CD45RA+ positively selected.

The CDR3 DNA follows: TGTGCCACTTCAGACGGGGTCCTCTACGAGCAGTACTTC. Residues: CATSDGVLYEQYF. The chain couples TRBV6-5 to TRBJ2-7; D possibly corresponds to TRBD2 (5 bases). V gave up 10 bases and J gave up 3 bases, with 16 bases separating them. There are 13 residues in the CDR3. Germline V gives CDR1 MNHEY, CDR2 SVGAGI.